One sample yielded the 22 T cell receptor beta chains listed below, sequenced in a study of human T cells and chemical hapten exposure (dated by TCRdb to the early 2020s). The library came from RACE. The sequencing machine was a NextSeq 500. The public reads were quality trimmed at Q25 with fastp and then assembled into clones with MiXCR by TCRdb, keeping productive beta chains. Rows with one shared CDR3 protein collapse into an entry with the most common genes and DNA. The sample contains tens of thousands of distinct CDR3 sequences, 13% of them found a single time. 5.7% of the sample goes to the ten largest clones. What this sample's time point label stands for: patch test 3, about 24 weeks after DPC sensitization. According to the study, the label for this sample's treatment or condition signals: therapeutic diphenylcyclopropenone sensitization with weekly scalp DPC. Sequencing used whole blood, obtained in connection with sensitization to the hapten diphenylcyclopropenone (DPC). These TCRs come from a woman aged 50 to 60 with alopecia areata. Some clones in this sample may be carry-over from other donors' samples.

This clonotype appeared many times. The V call is TRBV18, the J call TRBJ1-1; D is perhaps TRBD1 (6 bases). Trimming took off 3 bases at V and 0 bases at J, with 20 bases between the two ends. This CDR3 contains 18 residues. Germline V CDR1 and CDR2: KGHSH, LQKENI. The CDR3: CASSPNREVWAMNTEAFF. CDR3 DNA: TGTGCCAGCTCACCGAACAGGGAAGTTTGGGCCATGAACACTGAAGCTTTCTTT. The complete variable domain, with remaining parts taken from reference TRBV18 and TRBJ1-1, reads NAGVMQNPRHLVRRRGQEARLRCSPMKGHSHVYWYRQLPEEGLKFMVYLQKENIIDESGMPKERFSAEFPKEGPSILRIQQVVRGDSAAYFCASSPNREVWAMNTEAFFGQGTRLTVV.

This clonotype was picked up many times. The rearrangement uses TRBV7-9 and TRBJ2-1; no clear D. Germline CDR1 is SEHNR and CDR2 is FQNEAQ (reference sequence). Trimming pared 0 bases from V and 4 bases from J, leaving 7 bases between. The CDR3 extends over 14 amino acids. The CDR3 spells CASSLARRYNEQFF. CDR3 DNA sequence: TGTGCCAGCAGCTTAGCAAGAAGATACAATGAGCAGTTCTTC.

The rearrangement joins TRBV4-2 to TRBJ2-3; possibly TRBD2 for D (6 bases). The V end was cut by 0 bases, the J end by 6 bases, with 10 bases between. Germline loops: CDR1 LGHNA, CDR2 YNFKEQ. The CDR3 extends over 14 amino acids. The CDR3 region is CASSQDDREDTQYF. The CDR3 DNA follows: TGTGCCAGCAGCCAAGATGACCGGGAGGATACGCAGTATTTT.

This clonotype was recorded many times. The chain uses TRBV29-1 and TRBJ2-3, with D perhaps TRBD2 (5 bases). The CDR3 is 15 amino acids. The V end lost 7 bases, the J end lost 0 bases, and 17 bases lay between the germline ends. The germline V gene has CDR1 SQVTM and CDR2 ANQGSEA. CDR3 in DNA: TGCAGCGCCACTCCCACGAGCGGAAGCACAGATACGCAGTATTTT. It is translated as CSATPTSGSTDTQYF.

This clonotype was detected many times. The gene calls are TRBV29-1 and TRBJ2-1; D gene ambiguous. V lost 3 bases and J lost 2, with 11 bases in between. The length of the CDR3 is 14 residues. In germline, CDR1 is SQVTM, CDR2 ANQGSEA. Written as DNA, the CDR3 is TGCAGCGTTGAGTCAGGCAGAGCCTACAATGAGCAGTTCTTC. Translated, it gives CSVESGRAYNEQFF.

Ten or more counts support this clonotype. This rearrangement joins TRBV19 to TRBJ2-1, with D uncertain. From germline, CDR1 is LNHDA and CDR2 SQIVND (reference sequence). The V gene lost 5 bases and the J gene lost 4 bases, with 15 bases spanning the gap. CDR3 length: 15 residues. The DNA of the CDR3 is TGTGCCAGTAGTCCGGAAGGGAACCTATACAATGAGCAGTTCTTC. It yields the protein CASSPEGNLYNEQFF.

The J gene is TRBJ2-2, the V gene TRBV20-1, with D maybe TRBD1 (7 bases). The V gene lost 4 bases and the J gene lost 5 bases, with 17 bases spanning the gap. Per the germline V gene, CDR1 is DFQATT and CDR2 is SNEGSKA (reference sequence). This CDR3 contains 15 residues. The CDR3 DNA reads as TGCAGTGCTAACATAGGGGGCGCGGGGACCGGGGAGCTGTTTTTT. This gives the protein CSANIGGAGTGELFF.

There are a few counts of this clonotype. This chain connects TRBV7-2 to TRBJ1-6, with D unresolved. The CDR3 totals 14 residues. Between the trimmed V and J ends, which lost 1 base and 6 bases, there was a span of 7 bases. The germline gives CDR1 SGHTA, CDR2 FQGNSA. The CDR3 DNA follows: TGTGCCAGCAGCTTAGTACCGCCTAATTCACCCCTCCACTTT. Its translation: CASSLVPPNSPLHF.

This clonotype was detected many times. J is TRBJ1-2 and V is TRBV27; TRBD1 agrees at 9 bases. The V segment lost 2 bases and the J segment 7 bases; nucleotides outside the gene matches: 8. The germline V gene has CDR1 MNHEY and CDR2 SMNVEV (reference sequence). This CDR3 has 15 amino acids. The CDR3 DNA reads as TGTGCCAGCAGTTTAGGCCCACAGGGGGCCGGTGGCTACACCTTC. Its protein is CASSLGPQGAGGYTF.

Many counts were recorded for this clonotype. This chain connects TRBV5-1 to TRBJ1-1, with a tentative D call TRBD1 (5 bases). Germline CDR1 reads SGHRS; CDR2 reads YFSETQ. The V and J ends lost 0 bases and 3 bases respectively, with 9 bases between them. The CDR3 is 14 residues long. This chain's CDR3 is CASSLAGAYTEAFF. As DNA, the CDR3 is TGCGCCAGCAGCTTGGCCGGGGCCTACACTGAAGCTTTCTTT.

Ten or more counts support this clonotype. V and J are TRBV25-1 and TRBJ2-1; TRBD1 matches 10 bases. V lost 10 bases, J lost 9 bases, and 18 bases stayed unmatched. The germline gives CDR1 MGHDK, CDR2 SYGVNS. This CDR3 region has 16 residues. CDR3 bases: TGTGCCACCGTAGCCCCAAGGACAGGGGGGCTGGGTGAGCAGTTCTTC. This gives the protein CATVAPRTGGLGEQFF.

This sequence joins TRBV2 and TRBJ1-3; no clear D. Per germline, CDR1 SNHLY and CDR2 FYNNEI. The germline V and J ends were trimmed by 2 bases and 4 bases, with 3 bases remaining between them. The CDR3 has 12 amino acids. CDR3 nucleotides: TGTGCCAGCAGTGAACGGGGAAACACCATATATTTT. Translation gives CASSERGNTIYF.

V is TRBV29-1 and J is TRBJ1-1, with D unresolved. CDR3 length: 10 amino acids. V lost 5 bases and J 5 bases, leaving 6 bases between the germline ends. Germline CDR1 reads SQVTM; CDR2 reads ANQGSEA. The CDR3 DNA reads as TGCAGCGTTCGGGGAACTGAAGCTTTCTTT. It codes for CSVRGTEAFF.

This clonotype was seen a handful of times. The chain employs TRBV9 and TRBJ1-1; no definite D call. Trimming shortened V by 2 bases and J by 0 bases, and 8 bases separated the two germline ends. The CDR3 has 14 residues. Germline V gene data show CDR1 as SGDLS and CDR2 as YYNGEE. The CDR3 nucleotides read TGTGCCAGCAGCGTTAACAGTTTGAACACTGAAGCTTTCTTT. Its translation is CASSVNSLNTEAFF.

In its sample, this clonotype was seen a few times. The chain links TRBV12-3 or TRBV12-4 to TRBJ2-5, with D tentatively TRBD1 (5 bases). V lost 3 bases, J lost 4 bases, and 15 bases lay in between. This CDR3 region has 15 residues. CDR3 bases: TGTGCCAGCAGTTTTGCGCTAACAGGTTTAGAGACCCAGTACTTC. Translated, it gives CASSFALTGLETQYF.

This chain joins TRBV5-1 and TRBJ2-1, with 7 bases matching TRBD2. J gave up 6 bases and V 4 bases, and 16 bases lay outside the gene matches. Germline V lookup: CDR1 SGHRS, CDR2 YFSETQ. The CDR3 contains 17 residues. CDR3 amino acids: CASSPYGASGRANEQFF. The CDR3 coding sequence is TGCGCCAGCAGCCCATATGGGGCTAGCGGTCGCGCCAATGAGCAGTTCTTC. Drawing the rest from reference TRBV5-1 and TRBJ2-1, the complete variable domain is KAGVTQTPRYLIKTRGQQVTLSCSPISGHRSVSWYQQTPGQGLQFLFEYFSETQRNKGNFPGRFSGRQFSNSRSEMNVSTLELGDSALYLCASSPYGASGRANEQFFGPGTRLTVL.

The chain recombines TRBV6-5 with TRBJ2-4; D call uncertain. Trimming shortened V by 7 bases and J by 9 bases, and 10 bases separated the two germline ends. The germline V gene encodes CDR1 MNHEY and CDR2 SVGAGI. The CDR3 spans 11 residues. The CDR3: CASIYLGIQYF. The CDR3 nucleotides read TGTGCCAGCATCTACTTAGGCATTCAGTACTTC.

This clonotype appeared many times. The V gene is TRBV7-2, the J gene TRBJ2-1; D possibly corresponds to TRBD2 (6 bases). V gave up 3 bases and J gave up 5 bases, with 11 bases separating them. Germline loops: CDR1 SGHTA, CDR2 FQGNSA. The CDR3 is 14 residues long. The CDR3 sequence: CASSLGLSHNEQFF. CDR3 DNA: TGTGCCAGCAGCTTGGGACTTTCCCACAATGAGCAGTTCTTC.

This clonotype was found many times. This sequence joins TRBV7-2 and TRBJ2-1; D unclear. V lost 1 base and J lost 8, with 15 bases in between. The CDR3 is made up of 15 amino acids. In germline, CDR1 is SGHTA, CDR2 FQGNSA. Here the CDR3 reads CASSLVYGSADEQFF. The CDR3 nucleotides read TGTGCCAGCAGCTTAGTGTATGGCAGCGCCGATGAGCAGTTCTTC.

This clonotype showed up just once. The V gene is TRBV10-3, the J gene TRBJ1-1; no clear D. The germline CDR1 and CDR2 sequences are ENHRY and SYGVKD. The CDR3 length is 14 residues. V shed 2 bases and J shed 4 bases, with 11 bases lying between them. The chain's CDR3 is CAISELGRVTEAFF. CDR3 coding DNA: TGTGCCATCAGTGAGCTAGGGAGGGTCACTGAAGCTTTCTTT.

The CDR3 protein is CASSLAFRGDTASEQYF. CDR3 nucleotides: TGTGCCAGCAGCTTAGCATTCCGGGGTGACACTGCTAGCGAGCAGTACTTC. The chain recombines TRBV11-2 with TRBJ2-7, with a tentative D call TRBD2 (5 bases). Per germline, CDR1 SGHAT and CDR2 FQNNGV. CDR3 size: 17 residues. Deletions cut 1 base from V and 6 bases from J, with 22 bases between.

This clonotype was observed a handful of times. This chain joins TRBV2 and TRBJ2-7, with TRBD2 matching 7 bases. V gave up 4 bases and J gave up 4 bases; unmatched junction bases: 13. The CDR3 covers 16 residues. Germline V gene sequence: CDR1 SNHLY, CDR2 FYNNEI. The CDR3 DNA sequence: TGTGCCAGCAGTGCTTTCTTTTTGCGGGAGTCTTACGAGCAGTACTTC. Translating it yields CASSAFFLRESYEQYF.